Listed below are T cell receptor beta chains from one sample, sequenced in a study of blood T cells in healthy people across ages. TCRdb reanalysed the 5' RACE reads using MiXCR and keeps one entry per CDR3 protein. The repertoire holds around 2 million distinct CDR3 sequences, with around 40% as singletons. Sequencing input: blood. These receptors originate from a human donor in good health. Each CDR3 is given with its conserved first and last residue. Fields, in order: V gene, clone size, D gene, J gene, CDR3 DNA, CDR3 protein. The D gene is left open where the match is weak. Size tells how often a clone was seen (once, few, many) or the class of an expanded clone, and some rows leave it out.

>TRBV28|few|TRBD1|TRBJ1-1
TGTGCCAGCAGCCTGCAGGGGGCCCCTAGGTGGACTGAAGCTTTCTTT
CASSLQGAPRWTEAFF
>TRBV30|.|.|TRBJ2-7
TGTGCCTGGAGTGTACCCGCTGACGGAGGCGAGCAGTACTTC
CAWSVPADGGEQYF
>TRBV20-1|.|.|TRBJ2-5
TGCAGTGCTAGAGATCAGGAGATGGGGGGCGGAGAGACCCAGTACTTC
CSARDQEMGGGETQYF
>TRBV20-1|.|.|TRBJ2-7
TGCAGTGCTAGAGGTTCCAGGGGAACTGACGAGCAGTACTTC
CSARGSRGTDEQYF
>TRBV14|.|.|TRBJ1-1
TGTGCCAGCAGCCCGGCCCGGGGGGCTTTCTTT
CASSPARGAFF
>TRBV9|.|.|TRBJ1-6
TGTGCCAGCAGCGTAGATCTGGGATCACCCCTCCACTTT
CASSVDLGSPLHF
>TRBV20-1|.|TRBD1|TRBJ1-2
TGCAGTGCGAACAGGGGGGCAGGGTTGAGGAATGGCTACACCTTC
CSANRGAGLRNGYTF
>TRBV27|.|.|TRBJ2-7
TGTGCCAGCAGTTTATCGGACCAGATCTCCTACGAGCAGTACTTC
CASSLSDQISYEQYF
>TRBV5-1|few|TRBD1|TRBJ1-2
TGCGCCAGTGCTAACCGGGACAGCTATGGCTACACCTTC
CASANRDSYGYTF
>TRBV4-1|.|TRBD1|TRBJ2-7
TGCGCCAGCAGCCCCGAGGGACAGGCCTACGAGCAGTACTTC
CASSPEGQAYEQYF
>TRBV7-2|.|TRBD1|TRBJ2-3
TGTGCCAGCACCCGGACAGGAATCACAGATACGCAGTATTTT
CASTRTGITDTQYF
>TRBV7-6|few|.|TRBJ2-7
TGTGCCAGCAGCCGGGACGCGTCGCCTAGGGAGCAGTACTTC
CASSRDASPREQYF
>TRBV3-1|few|TRBD2|TRBJ2-1
TGTGCCAGCAGCCCTCTCGGAGCGGGGGGTTTTGAGCAGTTCTTC
CASSPLGAGGFEQFF
>TRBV9|.|TRBD2|TRBJ2-1
TGTGCCAGCAGCCCCTTACTAGCGGGGGGGATCGATGAGCAGTTCTTC
CASSPLLAGGIDEQFF
>TRBV7-2|few|TRBD2|TRBJ2-6
TGTGCCAGCAGCTTCGGAGCGGGGAGCTCTGGGGCCAACGTCCTGACTTTC
CASSFGAGSSGANVLTF
>TRBV5-6|.|TRBD1|TRBJ2-5
TGTGCCAGCAGCCCTGGACAGGGGTTATTATGGACCCAGTACTTC
CASSPGQGLLWTQYF